A single sample gave rise to the 2 T cell receptor beta chains below, sequenced in a study of cytomegalovirus exposure and HLA in healthy donors. Method: immunoSEQ multiplex PCR; TCRdb's copy keeps in-frame clones and lacks some. The sample holds about 130,000 clones, roughly nine tenths seen once. The sequencing sample was made of PBMCs. The source of these receptors is a woman aged 18-35 years in good health and CMV-seronegative.

V is TRBV2 and J is TRBJ2-5; TRBD1 aligns across 7 bases. Germline CDR1 reads SNHLY; CDR2 reads FYNNEI. V lost 6 bases, J lost 5 bases, and 0 bases stayed unmatched. The CDR3 has 11 amino acids. For the CDR3, the DNA is TGTGCCAGCAGACAGGGGGAGACCCAGTACTTC. Its protein product is CASRQGETQYF.

This rearrangement joins TRBV27 to TRBJ2-2, with 10 nucleotides matching TRBD2. Trimming removed 3 bases from V and 7 bases from J; junction bases left unmatched: 8. Per germline, CDR1 MNHEY and CDR2 SMNVEV (reference sequence). CDR3 length: 16 amino acids. The CDR3 bases are TGTGCCAGCAGTTTGCAAGCGGGGGGGTTTTTCGGGGAGCTGTTTTTT. It encodes CASSLQAGGFFGELFF.